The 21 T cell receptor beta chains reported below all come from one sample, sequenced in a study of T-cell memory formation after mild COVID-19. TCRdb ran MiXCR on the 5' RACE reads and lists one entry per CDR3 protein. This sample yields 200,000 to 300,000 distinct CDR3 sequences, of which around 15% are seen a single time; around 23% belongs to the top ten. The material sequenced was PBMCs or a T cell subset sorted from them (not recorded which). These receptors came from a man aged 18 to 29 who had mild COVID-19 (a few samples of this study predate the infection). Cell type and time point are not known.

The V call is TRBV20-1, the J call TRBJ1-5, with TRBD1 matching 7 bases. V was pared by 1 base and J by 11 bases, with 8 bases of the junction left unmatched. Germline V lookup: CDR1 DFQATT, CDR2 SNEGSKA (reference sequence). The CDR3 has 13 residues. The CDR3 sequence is CSARVTGARAQHF. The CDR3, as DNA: TGCAGTGCTAGAGTCACAGGGGCCCGAGCCCAGCATTTT.

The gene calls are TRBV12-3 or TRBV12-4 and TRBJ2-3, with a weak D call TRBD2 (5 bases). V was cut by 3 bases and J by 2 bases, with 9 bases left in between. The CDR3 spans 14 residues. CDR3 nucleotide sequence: TGTGCCAGCAGTTTTCGGGAAGCCACAGATACGCAGTATTTT. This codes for CASSFREATDTQYF.

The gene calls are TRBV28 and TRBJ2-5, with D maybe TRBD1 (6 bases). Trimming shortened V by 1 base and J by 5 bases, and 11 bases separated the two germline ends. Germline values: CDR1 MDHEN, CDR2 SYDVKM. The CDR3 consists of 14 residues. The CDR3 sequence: CASSLYDRLETQYF. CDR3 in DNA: TGTGCCAGCAGTTTATACGACAGGTTGGAGACCCAGTACTTC.

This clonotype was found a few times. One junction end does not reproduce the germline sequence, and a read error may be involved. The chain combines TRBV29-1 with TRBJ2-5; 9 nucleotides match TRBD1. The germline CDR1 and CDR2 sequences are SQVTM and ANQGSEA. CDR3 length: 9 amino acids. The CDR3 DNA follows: TGCAGCGATTTACAGGGGGCTTTTTTC. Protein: CSDLQGAFF.

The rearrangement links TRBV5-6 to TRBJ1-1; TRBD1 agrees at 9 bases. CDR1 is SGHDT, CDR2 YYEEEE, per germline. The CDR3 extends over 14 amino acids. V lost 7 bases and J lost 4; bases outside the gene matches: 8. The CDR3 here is CASCYRGPVTEAFF. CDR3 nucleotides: TGTGCCAGCTGCTACAGGGGGCCGGTCACTGAAGCTTTCTTT.

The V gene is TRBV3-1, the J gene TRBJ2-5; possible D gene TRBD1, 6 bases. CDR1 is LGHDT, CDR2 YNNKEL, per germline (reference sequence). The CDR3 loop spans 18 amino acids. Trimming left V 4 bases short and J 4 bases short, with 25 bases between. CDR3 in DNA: TGTGCCAGCAGCCCTCCGCGCCGTAATTCGCAGGGGATAGAGACCCAGTACTTC. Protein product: CASSPPRRNSQGIETQYF.

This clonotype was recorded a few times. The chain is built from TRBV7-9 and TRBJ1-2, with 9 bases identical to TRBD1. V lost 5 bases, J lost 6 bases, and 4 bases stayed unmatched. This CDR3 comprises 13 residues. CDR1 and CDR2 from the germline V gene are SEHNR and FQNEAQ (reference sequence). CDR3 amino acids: CASSGGTGNGYTF. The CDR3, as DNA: TGTGCCAGCAGCGGAGGGACAGGGAATGGCTACACCTTC.

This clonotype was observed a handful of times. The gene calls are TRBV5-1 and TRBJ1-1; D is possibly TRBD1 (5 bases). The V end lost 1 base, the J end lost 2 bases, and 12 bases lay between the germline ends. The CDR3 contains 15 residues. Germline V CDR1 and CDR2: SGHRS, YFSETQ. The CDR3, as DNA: TGCGCCAGCAGCTTGTACGCCAGGGAAAACACTGAAGCTTTCTTT. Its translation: CASSLYARENTEAFF.

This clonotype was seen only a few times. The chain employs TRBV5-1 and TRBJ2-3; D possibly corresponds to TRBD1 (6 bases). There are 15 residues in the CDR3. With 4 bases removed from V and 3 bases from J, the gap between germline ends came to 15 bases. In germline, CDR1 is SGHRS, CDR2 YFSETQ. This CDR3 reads CASSPNRDLTDTQYF. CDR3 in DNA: TGCGCCAGCAGCCCAAACAGGGATCTTACAGATACGCAGTATTTT. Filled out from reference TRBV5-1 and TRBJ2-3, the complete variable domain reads KAGVTQTPRYLIKTRGQQVTLSCSPISGHRSVSWYQQTPGQGLQFLFEYFSETQRNKGNFPGRFSGRQFSNSRSEMNVSTLELGDSALYLCASSPNRDLTDTQYFGPGTRLTVL.

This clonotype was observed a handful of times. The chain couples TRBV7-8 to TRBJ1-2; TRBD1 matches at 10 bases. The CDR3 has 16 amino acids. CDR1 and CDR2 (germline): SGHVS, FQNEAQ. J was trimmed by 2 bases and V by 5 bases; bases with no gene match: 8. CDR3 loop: CASSPRDRGGNYGYTF. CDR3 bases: TGTGCCAGCAGCCCCAGGGACAGGGGAGGAAACTATGGCTACACCTTC. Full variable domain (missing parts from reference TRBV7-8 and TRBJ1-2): GAGVSQSPRYKVAKRGQDVALRCDPISGHVSLFWYQQALGQGPEFLTYFQNEAQLDKSGLPSDRFFAERPEGSVSTLKIQRTQQEDSAVYLCASSPRDRGGNYGYTFGSGTRLTVV.

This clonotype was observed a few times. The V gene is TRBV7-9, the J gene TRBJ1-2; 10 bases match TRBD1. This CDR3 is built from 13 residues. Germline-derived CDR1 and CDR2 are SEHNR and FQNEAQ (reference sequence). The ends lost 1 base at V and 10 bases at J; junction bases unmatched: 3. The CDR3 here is CASSLGDRGFYTF. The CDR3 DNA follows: TGTGCCAGCAGCTTAGGGGACAGGGGCTTCTACACCTTC.

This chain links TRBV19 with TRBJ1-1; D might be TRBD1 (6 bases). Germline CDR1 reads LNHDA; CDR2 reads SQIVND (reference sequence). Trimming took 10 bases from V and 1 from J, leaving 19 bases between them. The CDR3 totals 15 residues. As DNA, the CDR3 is TGTGCCACCACGCCACTCGGGACATGGAACACTGAAGCTTTCTTT. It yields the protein CATTPLGTWNTEAFF.

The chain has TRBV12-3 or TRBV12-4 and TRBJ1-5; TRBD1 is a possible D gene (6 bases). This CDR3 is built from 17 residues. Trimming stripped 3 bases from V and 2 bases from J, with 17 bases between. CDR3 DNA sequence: TGTGCCAGCAGTTTCAGGGGTTTGGGTAGTGGCAATCAGCCCCAGCATTTT. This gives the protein CASSFRGLGSGNQPQHF.

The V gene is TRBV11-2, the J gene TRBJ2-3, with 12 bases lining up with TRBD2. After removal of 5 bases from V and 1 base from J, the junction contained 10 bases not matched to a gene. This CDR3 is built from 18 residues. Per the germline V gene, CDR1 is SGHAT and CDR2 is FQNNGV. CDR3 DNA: TGTGCCAGCAGCCCTCAAATTGGACTAGCGGGGCGCACAGATACGCAGTATTTT. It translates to CASSPQIGLAGRTDTQYF. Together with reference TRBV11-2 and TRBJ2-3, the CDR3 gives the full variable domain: EAGVAQSPRYKIIEKRQSVAFWCNPISGHATLYWYQQILGQGPKLLIQFQNNGVVDDSQLPKDRFSAERLKGVDSTLKIQPAKLEDSAVYLCASSPQIGLAGRTDTQYFGPGTRLTVL.

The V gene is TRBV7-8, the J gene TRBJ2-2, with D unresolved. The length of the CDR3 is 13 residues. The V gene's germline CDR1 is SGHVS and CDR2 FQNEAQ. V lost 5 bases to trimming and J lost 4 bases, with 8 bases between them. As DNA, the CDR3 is TGTGCCAGCAGCATTCGATTCACCGGGGAGCTGTTTTTT. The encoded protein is CASSIRFTGELFF.

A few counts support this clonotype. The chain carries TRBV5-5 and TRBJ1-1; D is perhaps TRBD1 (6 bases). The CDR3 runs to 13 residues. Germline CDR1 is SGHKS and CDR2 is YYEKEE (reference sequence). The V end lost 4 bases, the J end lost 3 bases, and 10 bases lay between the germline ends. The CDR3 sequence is CASSHRADTEAFF. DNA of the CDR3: TGTGCCAGCAGCCACAGGGCAGACACTGAAGCTTTCTTT.

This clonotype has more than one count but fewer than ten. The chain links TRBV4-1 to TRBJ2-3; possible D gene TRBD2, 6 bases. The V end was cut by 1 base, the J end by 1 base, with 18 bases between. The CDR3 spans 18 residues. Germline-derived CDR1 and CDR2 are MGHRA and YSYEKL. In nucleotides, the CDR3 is TGCGCCAGCAGCCAAGTTCCTGTTAGCGGAGATCGCACAGATACGCAGTATTTT. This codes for CASSQVPVSGDRTDTQYF.

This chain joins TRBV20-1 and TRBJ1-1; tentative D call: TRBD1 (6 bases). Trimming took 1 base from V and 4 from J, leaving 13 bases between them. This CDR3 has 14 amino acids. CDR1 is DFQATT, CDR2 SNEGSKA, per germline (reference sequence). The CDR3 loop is CSARVGARGTEAFF. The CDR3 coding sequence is TGCAGTGCTAGAGTGGGGGCTAGGGGCACTGAAGCTTTCTTT.

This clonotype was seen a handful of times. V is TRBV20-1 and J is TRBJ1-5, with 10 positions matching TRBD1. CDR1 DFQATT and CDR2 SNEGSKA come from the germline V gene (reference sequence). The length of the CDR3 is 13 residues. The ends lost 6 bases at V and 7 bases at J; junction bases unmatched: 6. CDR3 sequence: CSARDRGMQPQHF. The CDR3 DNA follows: TGCAGTGCGCGGGACAGGGGTATGCAGCCCCAGCATTTT.

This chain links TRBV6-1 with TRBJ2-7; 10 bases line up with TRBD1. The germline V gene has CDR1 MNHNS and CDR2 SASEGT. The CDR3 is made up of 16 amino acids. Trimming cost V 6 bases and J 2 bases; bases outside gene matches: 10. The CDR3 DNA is TGTGCCAGCAGCGGACTGAGGGGACAGGGGCCCTACGAGCAGTACTTC. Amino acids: CASSGLRGQGPYEQYF.

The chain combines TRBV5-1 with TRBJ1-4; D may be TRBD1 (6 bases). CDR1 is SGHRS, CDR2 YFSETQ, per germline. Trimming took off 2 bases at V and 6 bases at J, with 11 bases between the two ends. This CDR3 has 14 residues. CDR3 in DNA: TGCGCCAGCAGCTTCTGGACAGAGGATGAAAAACTGTTTTTT. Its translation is CASSFWTEDEKLFF. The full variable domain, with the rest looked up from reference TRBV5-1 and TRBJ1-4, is KAGVTQTPRYLIKTRGQQVTLSCSPISGHRSVSWYQQTPGQGLQFLFEYFSETQRNKGNFPGRFSGRQFSNSRSEMNVSTLELGDSALYLCASSFWTEDEKLFFGSGTQLSVL.